These 8 T cell receptor beta chains were all obtained from the same sample, sequenced in a study of blood T cell repertoires in COVID-19. Profiled with immunoSEQ multiplex PCR; TCRdb holds only in-frame clones, not every one. The table shows 150,000 to 200,000 clones, with around four fifths occurring only once. Input material: peripheral blood. These receptors originate from a man aged 70-80 years with active or convalescent COVID-19.

This clone is a singleton in its sample. V is TRBV27 and J is TRBJ1-5; TRBD1 agrees at 7 bases. Losses at the gene ends were 7 bases for V and 7 bases for J; bases not matched to a gene: 10. The germline V gene encodes CDR1 MNHEY and CDR2 SMNVEV (reference sequence). CDR3 length: 14 residues. The CDR3, as DNA: TGTGCCAGCACCTCACGACAGGGTCAACAGCCCCAGCATTTT. Its protein product is CASTSRQGQQPQHF.

The chain carries TRBV2 and TRBJ1-2; tentative D call: TRBD1 (5 bases). The germline V gene has CDR1 SNHLY and CDR2 FYNNEI. CDR3 length: 15 amino acids. V lost 5 bases and J lost 6, with 19 bases in between. The CDR3 bases are TGTGCCAGCAGTAGGAGGGCAGGGCTGGGGGATGGCTACACCTTC. This translates into CASSRRAGLGDGYTF.

This sequence joins TRBV18 and TRBJ2-2; 7 nucleotides agree with TRBD2. The CDR3 has 15 residues. CDR1 is KGHSH, CDR2 LQKENI, per germline. V shed 3 bases, J shed 0 bases, and the junction held 1 base outside the gene matches. In nucleotides, the CDR3 is TGTGCCAGCTCACCGGGACTACCGAACACCGGGGAGCTGTTTTTT. This codes for CASSPGLPNTGELFF.

This clone was counted a few times. The CDR3 DNA reads TGTGCCAGCAGCTTAGGGGTAGGGGGAACCCATCAGCCCCAGCATTTT. It translates to CASSLGVGGTHQPQHF. This rearrangement joins TRBV7-9 to TRBJ1-5, with D possibly being TRBD1 (6 bases). Germline lookup yields CDR1 SEHNR and CDR2 FQNEAQ (reference sequence). Between the trimmed V and J ends, which lost 1 base and 5 bases, there was a span of 15 bases. This CDR3 comprises 16 residues.

This chain uses TRBV7-6 with TRBJ2-1; 8 nucleotides match TRBD1. The CDR3 runs 15 residues. The germline V gene has CDR1 SGHVS and CDR2 FNYEAQ. V was clipped by 2 bases and J by 5 bases; unmatched bases: 5. CDR3: CASSLMGQANNEQFF. CDR3 DNA: TGTGCCAGCAGCTTAATGGGACAGGCTAACAATGAGCAGTTCTTC.

This clone was observed once. The chain couples TRBV5-1 to TRBJ1-2; the match to TRBD1 covers 9 bases. This CDR3 spans 15 amino acids. The germline CDR1 and CDR2 sequences are SGHRS and YFSETQ. J lost 6 bases, V lost 1 base, and 7 bases had no gene match. The CDR3 DNA reads TGCGCCAGCAGCTTGCTGGGACAGGGATCGAATGGCTACACCTTC. Translated, it gives CASSLLGQGSNGYTF. The full variable domain, its missing parts supplied by reference TRBV5-1 and TRBJ1-2, is KAGVTQTPRYLIKTRGQQVTLSCSPISGHRSVSWYQQTPGQGLQFLFEYFSETQRNKGNFPGRFSGRQFSNSRSEMNVSTLELGDSALYLCASSLLGQGSNGYTFGSGTRLTVV.

This chain links TRBV4-2 with TRBJ2-7, with TRBD1 matching over 8 bases. There are 15 residues in the CDR3. With 5 bases clipped from V and 6 bases from J, the junction kept 12 bases outside the gene matches. Per the germline V gene, CDR1 is LGHNA and CDR2 is YNFKEQ. The CDR3, as DNA: TGTGCCAGCAGCGAACCCAGGGGGCTTTTTGGCGAGCAGTACTTC. Translating gives CASSEPRGLFGEQYF.

The CDR3 loop is CASSSGLAGVTTDTQYF. The CDR3 bases are TGCGCCAGCAGCTCGGGACTAGCGGGAGTAACGACAGATACGCAGTATTTT. The V and J genes are TRBV5-1 and TRBJ2-3, with 14 bases lining up with TRBD2. V shed 3 bases and J 3 bases; nucleotides not matched to a gene: 6. The CDR3 contains 17 residues. Germline V gives CDR1 SGHRS, CDR2 YFSETQ.